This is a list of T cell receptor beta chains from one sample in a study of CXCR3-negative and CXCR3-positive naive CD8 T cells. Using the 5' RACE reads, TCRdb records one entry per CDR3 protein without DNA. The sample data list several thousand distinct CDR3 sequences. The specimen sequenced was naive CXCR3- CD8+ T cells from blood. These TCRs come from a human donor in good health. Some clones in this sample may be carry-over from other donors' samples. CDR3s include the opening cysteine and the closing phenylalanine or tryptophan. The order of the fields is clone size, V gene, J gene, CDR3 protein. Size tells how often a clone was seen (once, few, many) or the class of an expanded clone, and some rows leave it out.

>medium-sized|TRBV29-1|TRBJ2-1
CSVDLYGNNEQFF
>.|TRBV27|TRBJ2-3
CASSMGVPNTDTQYF
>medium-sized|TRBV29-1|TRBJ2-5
CSVDGLAGGNQETQYF
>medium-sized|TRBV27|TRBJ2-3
CASSSREGRLDTQYF
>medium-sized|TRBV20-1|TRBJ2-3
CSAPSSAGTDTQYF
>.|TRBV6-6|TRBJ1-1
CASSYQGGTEAFF
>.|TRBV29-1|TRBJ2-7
CSVVIAGGYEQYF
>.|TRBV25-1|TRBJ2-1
CASSDLGDNEQFF
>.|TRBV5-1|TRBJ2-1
CASSPPGGGEQFF
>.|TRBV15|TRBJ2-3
CATSAGGSLDTQYF
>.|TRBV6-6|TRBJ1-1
CASSYTNTEAFF
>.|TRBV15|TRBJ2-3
CATSHEPDTDTQYF
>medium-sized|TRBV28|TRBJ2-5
CASSSSGFQETQYF
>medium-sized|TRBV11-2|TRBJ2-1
CASSLVVAGGSEQFF
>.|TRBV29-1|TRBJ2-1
CSVERRDSNEQFF
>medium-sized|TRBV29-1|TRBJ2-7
CSVATSGRRNEQYF
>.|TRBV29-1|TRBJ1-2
CSVTGATNYGYTF
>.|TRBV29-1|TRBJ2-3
CSVGLAETDTQYF